The 28 T cell receptor beta chains presented below share a single source sample, sequenced in a study of control samples from healthy donors and cancer patients. Assay used: immunoSEQ multiplex PCR; TCRdb lists only in-frame clones, some missing. The sample contains 120,000 to 150,000 clones, around 90% of which appear only once. The sample was blood. These receptors all stem from a man aged 30-40 years in good health.

The chain carries TRBV4-1 and TRBJ2-5, with D perhaps TRBD2 (6 bases). The CDR3 is 17 residues long. Germline V lookup: CDR1 MGHRA, CDR2 YSYEKL. The V end was cut by 5 bases, the J end by 2 bases, with 21 bases between. This chain's CDR3 is CASSSGLYSNGQETQYF. The CDR3 region has the DNA TGCGCCAGCAGCTCGGGACTTTATAGCAATGGGCAAGAGACCCAGTACTTC.

Regarding this clone: Other DNA sequences from this sample encode an identical CDR3 as well. This rearrangement joins TRBV6-5 to TRBJ1-1; D is unclear. The V gene lost 0 bases and the J gene lost 0 bases, with 5 bases spanning the gap. There are 14 residues in the CDR3. Germline-derived CDR1 and CDR2 are MNHEY and SVGAGI. The DNA of the CDR3 is TGTGCCAGCAGTTACTCACCCCTGAACACTGAAGCTTTCTTT. Protein product: CASSYSPLNTEAFF.

The V and J genes are TRBV3-1 (or the pseudogene TRBV3-2) and TRBJ2-1; possibly TRBD1 or TRBD2 for D (7 bases each). Germline values: CDR1 LGHDT, CDR2 YNNKEL (reference sequence). Trimming shortened V by 4 bases and J by 5 bases, and 18 bases separated the two germline ends. CDR3 size: 16 residues. CDR3 protein: CASSLGGGGSHNEQFF. CDR3 sequence (DNA): TGTGCCAGCAGCCTGGGGGGAGGGGGCAGCCACAATGAGCAGTTCTTC.

The chain has TRBV6-6 and TRBJ2-4; 7 bases fit TRBD1. This CDR3 contains 15 residues. Germline V gene lookup returns CDR1 MNHNY and CDR2 SVGAGI (reference sequence). The trim removed 2 bases at V and 8 bases at J, leaving 9 bases unmatched. CDR3 region: CASSYPDRLVDIQYF. CDR3 nucleotides: TGTGCCAGCAGTTACCCGGACAGGTTGGTGGACATTCAGTACTTC.

The V gene is TRBV7-2, the J gene TRBJ1-5; D ambiguous. Trimming shortened V by 3 bases and J by 2 bases, and 8 bases separated the two germline ends. The CDR3 consists of 14 residues. CDR1 SGHTA and CDR2 FQGNSA come from the germline V gene. In DNA, the CDR3 is TGTGCCAGCAGCTTCGGCCCCGGCAATCAGCCCCAGCATTTT. As protein: CASSFGPGNQPQHF.

This chain uses TRBV7-3 with TRBJ2-7, with 9 bases identical to TRBD1. V dropped 2 bases and J dropped 5; count of bases not matched to a gene: 1. This CDR3 region has 13 residues. Germline V gene lookup returns CDR1 SGHTA and CDR2 FQGTGA. The CDR3 DNA sequence: TGTGCCAGCAGCTTAGACAGGGGGAACGAGCAGTACTTC. It is translated as CASSLDRGNEQYF.

The CDR3 protein is CASSVWSGGYNEQFF. DNA of the CDR3: TGTGCCAGCAGCGTATGGTCGGGAGGCTACAATGAGCAGTTCTTC. The chain is built from TRBV9 and TRBJ2-1, with 7 bases lining up with TRBD2. The V gene end was trimmed by 1 base and the J gene end by 3 bases; junction bases not matched to a gene: 4. Germline V gene data show CDR1 as SGDLS and CDR2 as YYNGEE. There are 15 residues in the CDR3. Combining the CDR3 with reference TRBV9 and TRBJ2-1 gives the whole variable domain DSGVTQTPKHLITATGQRVTLRCSPRSGDLSVYWYQQSLDQGLQFLIQYYNGEERAKGNILERFSAQQFPDLHSELNLSSLELGDSALYFCASSVWSGGYNEQFFGPGTRLTVL.

This chain links TRBV9 with TRBJ2-3, with 7 positions matching TRBD2. Losses at the gene ends were 1 base for V and 0 bases for J; bases not matched to a gene: 11. The CDR3 is 18 residues long. From germline, CDR1 is SGDLS and CDR2 YYNGEE. The CDR3 spells CASSVSGRALGSTDTQYF. Written as DNA, the CDR3 is TGTGCCAGCAGCGTAAGTGGGAGGGCCTTAGGAAGCACAGATACGCAGTATTTT.

The CDR3 loop is CASSLAVAATNEKLFF. CDR3 DNA: TGCGCCAGCAGCCTGGCGGTTGCTGCAACTAATGAAAAACTGTTTTTT. The rearrangement joins TRBV5-1 to TRBJ1-4; D is undetermined. Trimming removed 4 bases at V and 0 bases at J, with 13 bases between. Germline V gene data show CDR1 as SGHRS and CDR2 as YFSETQ. The CDR3 sequence is 16 residues long.

V gene TRBV2 combines with J gene TRBJ2-1, with 8 bases lining up with TRBD2. The CDR3 is made up of 17 amino acids. Looked up from germline, CDR1 is SNHLY and CDR2 is FYNNEI. V lost 9 bases, J lost 0 bases, and 13 bases stayed unmatched. DNA for the CDR3: TGTGCCAGGACGCGGGGGGTTAGTAGGAGCTCCTACAATGAGCAGTTCTTC. Its translation: CARTRGVSRSSYNEQFF.

A note on this clone: Compared with germline, one end of the junction differs, possibly owing to a read error. The sample carries other DNA sequences with the same CDR3. This chain links TRBV5-1 with TRBJ2-7, with 8 bases aligning to TRBD1. There are 14 residues in the CDR3. Looked up from germline, CDR1 is SGHRS and CDR2 is YFSETQ. The CDR3, as DNA: TGCGCCAGTAGCTTGGACAGGGCCGTCTACGAGCAGTACTTC. This translates into CASSLDRAVYEQYF.

V and J are TRBV7-6 and TRBJ2-1, with TRBD2 matching 11 bases. V was pared by 7 bases and J by 8 bases, with 10 bases of the junction left unmatched. This CDR3 contains 15 residues. In germline, CDR1 is SGHVS, CDR2 FNYEAQ. The CDR3 is CASTPGSGRAYEQFF. In DNA, the CDR3 is TGTGCCAGCACCCCGGGTAGCGGGAGGGCCTATGAGCAGTTCTTC.

The V call is TRBV12-3 or TRBV12-4, the J call TRBJ2-5; D is ambiguous. This CDR3 region has 13 residues. The germline V and J ends were trimmed by 6 bases and 1 base, with 9 bases remaining between them. CDR3 loop: CASSQGRQETQYF. The CDR3 DNA sequence: TGTGCCAGCAGCCAAGGACGCCAAGAGACCCAGTACTTC.

The chain carries TRBV10-1 and TRBJ2-1; D remains unclear. The germline V gene encodes CDR1 WNHNN and CDR2 SYGVQD (reference sequence). The CDR3 consists of 11 residues. V was shortened by 6 bases and J by 8 bases, with 8 bases between the two germline ends. The CDR3 is CASRHLDEQFF. The CDR3 region has the DNA TGCGCCAGCAGACATCTCGATGAGCAGTTCTTC.

CDR3: CASHYGNTIYF. For the CDR3, the DNA is TGTGCCAGCCATTATGGAAACACCATATATTTT. The rearrangement joins TRBV6-5 to TRBJ1-3; D is unclear. The CDR3 is 11 amino acids. V was clipped by 8 bases and J by 3 bases, with 5 bases between them. The germline gives CDR1 MNHEY, CDR2 SVGAGI.

The chain couples TRBV24-1 to TRBJ1-2; D is unclear. CDR3 length: 14 amino acids. Germline CDR1 is KGHDR and CDR2 is SFDVKD. V was cut by 5 bases and J by 1 base, with 10 bases left in between. The CDR3 is CATSALNLNYGYTF. CDR3 nucleotide sequence: TGTGCCACCAGTGCCCTAAATCTTAACTATGGCTACACCTTC.

The genes are TRBV7-2 and TRBJ1-2, with D unresolved. The germline V gene has CDR1 SGHTA and CDR2 FQGNSA. The CDR3 spans 15 residues. The V end lost 5 bases, the J end lost 5 bases, and 18 bases lay between the germline ends. This CDR3 reads CASSERLPVTYGYTF. The CDR3 DNA sequence: TGTGCCAGCAGCGAGAGGCTCCCCGTTACTTATGGCTACACCTTC. Supplemented by reference TRBV7-2 and TRBJ1-2, the full variable domain reads GAGVSQSPSNKVTEKGKDVELRCDPISGHTALYWYRQSLGQGLEFLIYFQGNSAPDKSGLPSDRFSAERTGGSVSTLTIQRTQQEDSAVYLCASSERLPVTYGYTFGSGTRLTVV.

The chain carries TRBV19 and TRBJ1-5, with 7 positions matching TRBD1. Germline CDR1 is LNHDA and CDR2 is SQIVND (reference sequence). The length of the CDR3 is 14 residues. J lost 1 base, V lost 6 bases, and 3 bases had no gene match. CDR3 DNA: TGTGCCAGTAGAAGGGGGCAGAGCAATCAGCCCCAGCATTTT. Translation gives CASRRGQSNQPQHF. The entire variable domain, with the rest obtained from reference TRBV19 and TRBJ1-5, is as follows: DGGITQSPKYLFRKEGQNVTLSCEQNLNHDAMYWYRQDPGQGLRLIYYSQIVNDFQKGDIAEGYSVSREKKESFPLTVTSAQKNPTAFYLCASRRGQSNQPQHFGDGTRLSIL.

The V gene is TRBV7-6, the J gene TRBJ2-2; TRBD2 aligns across 9 bases. This CDR3 contains 16 residues. Losses at the gene ends were 2 bases for V and 5 bases for J; bases not matched to a gene: 6. Germline CDR1 SGHVS, CDR2 FNYEAQ. Here the CDR3 reads CASSLKAGGGTGELFF. Written as DNA, the CDR3 is TGTGCCAGCAGCTTAAAGGCGGGAGGGGGAACCGGGGAGCTGTTTTTT.

The CDR3 DNA reads as TGTGCCAGCAGCTCGACAGTTAATAATTCACCCCTCCACTTT. Its protein product is CASSSTVNNSPLHF. The rearrangement links TRBV5-4 to TRBJ1-6; a weak D match, TRBD1 (5 bases). The CDR3 runs 14 residues. CDR1 is SGHNT, CDR2 YYREEE, per germline (reference sequence). V dropped 3 bases and J dropped 5 bases, with 9 bases sitting between them.

CDR3: CASQSVGARGYTF. The CDR3 DNA follows: TGTGCCAGTCAGTCCGTGGGGGCGCGCGGCTACACCTTC. The chain has TRBV6-5 and TRBJ1-2, with D possibly TRBD1 on 6 matching bases. The CDR3 length is 13 residues. The V end was cut by 9 bases, the J end by 8 bases, with 19 bases between. CDR1 and CDR2 from the germline V gene are MNHEY and SVGAGI.

The chain's CDR3 is CASSSQGTEAFF. In nucleotides, the CDR3 is TGTGCCAGCAGTTCTCAGGGCACTGAAGCTTTCTTT. This chain links TRBV27 with TRBJ1-1, with D tentatively TRBD1 (5 bases). The CDR3 covers 12 residues. Per germline, CDR1 MNHEY and CDR2 SMNVEV (reference sequence). Deletions cut 4 bases from V and 4 bases from J, with 7 bases between.

This clone was observed a single time. The chain recombines TRBV6-6 with TRBJ2-3; no clear D gene. The CDR3 length is 12 residues. Trimming took off 7 bases at V and 4 bases at J, with 9 bases between the two ends. Germline V gene sequence: CDR1 MNHNY, CDR2 SVGAGI (reference sequence). The CDR3 loop is CASTGTADTQYF. CDR3 DNA sequence: TGTGCCAGCACCGGTACCGCAGATACGCAGTATTTT.

This clone was detected only a few times. The V and J genes are TRBV7-8 and TRBJ1-5, with TRBD1 as a possible D gene (5 bases). V was pared by 0 bases and J by 8 bases, with 17 bases between. The CDR3 length is 16 residues. The germline V gene has CDR1 SGHVS and CDR2 FQNEAQ. The CDR3 here is CASSLAFARQGEPQHF. CDR3 bases: TGTGCCAGCAGCTTAGCGTTTGCCAGGCAAGGGGAGCCCCAGCATTTT.

This sequence joins TRBV14 and TRBJ1-2; tentatively, D is TRBD1 (6 bases). Germline values: CDR1 SGHDN, CDR2 FVKESK. Trimming took 1 base from V and 5 from J, leaving 14 bases between them. The CDR3 is 15 residues long. This CDR3 is CASSQGQEEKYGYTF. The CDR3 nucleotides are TGTGCCAGCAGCCAAGGACAGGAAGAAAAATATGGCTACACCTTC.

V gene TRBV30 combines with J gene TRBJ1-2; TRBD1 matches at 7 bases. This CDR3 has 13 amino acids. Germline trimming cut 0 bases from V and 7 bases from J; bases unmatched to any gene: 5. Germline values: CDR1 GTSNPN, CDR2 SVGIG (reference sequence). The CDR3 sequence: CAWSVGQVFGYTF. In DNA form, the CDR3 reads TGTGCCTGGAGTGTAGGACAGGTCTTTGGCTACACCTTC. Complete variable domain (other parts from reference TRBV30 and TRBJ1-2): SQTIHQWPATLVQPVGSPLSLECTVEGTSNPNLYWYRQAAGRGLQLLFYSVGIGQISSEVPQNLSASRPQDRQFILSSKKLLLSDSGFYLCAWSVGQVFGYTFGSGTRLTVV.

The chain has TRBV4-3 and TRBJ1-1, with D unclear. Trimming stripped 0 bases from V and 1 base from J, with 9 bases between. The germline V gene encodes CDR1 LGHNA and CDR2 YSLEER. CDR3 length equals 15 residues. The CDR3 nucleotides are TGCGCCAGCAGCCAAGATTCATGGGGGAACACTGAAGCTTTCTTT. As protein: CASSQDSWGNTEAFF.

This clone was observed once. This chain connects TRBV7-9 to TRBJ2-3; either TRBD1 or TRBD2 may fit D (6 bases each). CDR1 is SEHNR and CDR2 is FQNEAQ in the germline V gene (reference sequence). V shed 5 bases and J shed 6 bases, with 12 bases lying between them. The CDR3 totals 13 residues. The CDR3 protein is CASSPRGDDTQYF. The CDR3 nucleotides are TGTGCCAGCAGCCCGAGGGGGGACGATACGCAGTATTTT.